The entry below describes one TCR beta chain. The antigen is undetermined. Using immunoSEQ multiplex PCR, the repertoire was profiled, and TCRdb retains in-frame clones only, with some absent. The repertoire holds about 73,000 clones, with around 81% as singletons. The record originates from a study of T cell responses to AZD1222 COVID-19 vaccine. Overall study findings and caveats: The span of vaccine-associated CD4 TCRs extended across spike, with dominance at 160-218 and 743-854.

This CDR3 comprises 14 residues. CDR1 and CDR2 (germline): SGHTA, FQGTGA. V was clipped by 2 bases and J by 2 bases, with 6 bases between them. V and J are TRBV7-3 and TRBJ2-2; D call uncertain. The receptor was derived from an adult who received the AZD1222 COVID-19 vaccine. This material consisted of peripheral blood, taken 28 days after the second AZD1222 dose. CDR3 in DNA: TGTGCCAGCAGCTTAGCCCTAAACACCGGGGAGCTGTTTTTT. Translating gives CASSLALNTGELFF.